What follows describes a single T cell receptor (beta chain). V shed 6 bases and J shed 4 bases, with 15 bases lying between them. In germline, CDR1 is SEHNR, CDR2 FQNEAQ (reference sequence). CDR3 size: 14 residues. Libraries were prepared by immunoSEQ multiplex PCR; TCRdb keeps only in-frame clonotypes and omits some of them. The table includes approximately 81,000 clones, 90% to 97% detected once. The sample is drawn from a study of technical replicates of blood from a few donors. The source of this sequence is a human donor in good health. V and J are TRBV7-9 and TRBJ1-2; tentatively, D is TRBD1 (6 bases). The sample comprised T cells isolated from PBMCs. In DNA, the CDR3 is TGTGCCAGCAGTCCGTACCAGGGGCGCTATGGCTACACCTTC. Translated, it gives CASSPYQGRYGYTF.